Below, 17 T cell receptor beta chains from the same sample are listed, as sequenced in a study of T cells in Graves' hyperthyroidism and ophthalmopathy. There were TCR beta CDR3 regions amplified from RNA transcripts. An initial round of RT-PCR targeting the TCR CDR3 relied on the HTBI primer set. MiXCR was run by TCRdb on the multiplex PCR reads, yielding one entry per CDR3 protein. The sample comprises around 690,000 distinct CDR3 sequences, about 20% of which are singletons, and under 35% rests with the top ten. The sequencing sample was made of blood. Receptors were obtained from a man aged 25 to 45 with Graves' ophthalmopathy.

In its sample, this clonotype was seen a few times. The chain uses TRBV20-1 and TRBJ1-5; D gene uncertain. Germline CDR1 reads DFQATT; CDR2 reads SNEGSKA (reference sequence). V dropped 2 bases and J dropped 7 bases, with 12 bases sitting between them. The CDR3 extends over 13 amino acids. CDR3 coding DNA: TGCAGTGCTAGACCAGAAAATCCGCAGCCCCAGCATTTT. Its translation is CSARPENPQPQHF.

This clonotype was counted ten times or more. The CDR3 DNA follows: TGTGCCAGCAGTTTGGGGCAGCCTCATCAGCCCCAGCATTTT. It specifies CASSLGQPHQPQHF. This chain links TRBV28 with TRBJ1-5; tentatively, D is TRBD1 (5 bases). Germline V CDR1 and CDR2: MDHEN, SYDVKM. CDR3 length: 14 residues. V dropped 3 bases and J dropped 5 bases, with 11 bases sitting between them.

In this sample, this clonotype turned up a few times. The V gene is TRBV7-9, the J gene TRBJ2-2; no firm D call. Trimming pared 2 bases from V and 6 bases from J, leaving 4 bases between. The CDR3 covers 12 residues. The germline V gene has CDR1 SEHNR and CDR2 FQNEAQ (reference sequence). The CDR3 DNA reads TGTGCCAGCAGCTTACGTCCCGGGGAGCTGTTTTTT. Amino acid sequence: CASSLRPGELFF.

This clonotype has just one count. This sequence may be a read error, since a much larger clone differs from it by one base. The rearrangement links TRBV7-8 to TRBJ2-2, with TRBD2 matching over 7 bases. CDR1 and CDR2 from the germline V gene are SGHVS and FQNEAQ. The CDR3 is 16 residues long. The CDR3 sequence: CASSLGLRGNAGELFF. The CDR3 nucleotides read TGTGCCAGCAGCTTAGGGTTGCGGGGGAACGCCGGGGAGCTGTTTTTT. Full variable domain (outside the CDR3, taken from reference TRBV7-8 and TRBJ2-2): GAGVSQSPRYKVAKRGQDVALRCDPISGHVSLFWYQQALGQGPEFLTYFQNEAQLDKSGLPSDRFFAERPEGSVSTLKIQRTQQEDSAVYLCASSLGLRGNAGELFFGEGSRLTVL.

This chain connects TRBV9 to TRBJ1-1, with 9 bases aligning to TRBD1. This CDR3 spans 15 amino acids. The junction had 6 bases not matched to a gene; V was cut back by 3 bases and J by 3 bases. Germline CDR1 reads SGDLS; CDR2 reads YYNGEE. The CDR3 loop reads CASSAPGQGYTEAFF. The CDR3 nucleotides read TGTGCCAGCAGCGCCCCGGGACAGGGTTACACTGAAGCTTTCTTT.

The V call is TRBV7-9, the J call TRBJ2-5, with 8 bases aligning to TRBD1. With V trimmed by 5 bases and J by 4 bases, 12 bases remained unmatched. Germline V lookup: CDR1 SEHNR, CDR2 FQNEAQ (reference sequence). The CDR3 sequence is 16 residues long. CDR3 coding DNA: TGTGCCAGCAGCGGCCCCAGGGGGCGGAGAGGAGAGACCCAGTACTTC. Translated, it gives CASSGPRGRRGETQYF.

A few counts support this clonotype. This chain uses TRBV5-1 with TRBJ2-1; no clear D gene. Germline CDR1 and CDR2: SGHRS and YFSETQ. V was clipped by 3 bases and J by 9 bases, with 13 bases between them. The CDR3 sequence is 13 residues long. DNA of the CDR3: TGCGCCAGCAGCTCCGAATCAGCCACTGAGCAGTTCTTC. This gives the protein CASSSESATEQFF.

The table lists this clonotype with many counts. The chain links TRBV12-3 or TRBV12-4 to TRBJ2-1; D gene ambiguous. Trimming left V 3 bases short and J 8 bases short, with 11 bases between. The CDR3 runs 13 residues. As DNA, the CDR3 is TGTGCCAGCAGTTTGGGGAAGGCGGATGAGCAGTTCTTC. Translation: CASSLGKADEQFF.

CDR3 coding DNA: TGTGCCATCAGTGAATCCGGTGAGACCCAGTACTTC. Its translation is CAISESGETQYF. The chain links TRBV10-3 to TRBJ2-5; D unclear. This CDR3 comprises 12 residues. V was clipped by 3 bases and J by 5 bases, with 7 bases between them. Germline CDR1 reads ENHRY; CDR2 reads SYGVKD.

The chain carries TRBV28 and TRBJ2-7; 10 bases fit TRBD1. The J segment lost 3 bases and the V segment lost 3 bases, leaving 2 bases of the junction unmatched. The CDR3 covers 14 residues. Germline CDR1 reads MDHEN; CDR2 reads SYDVKM. The CDR3: CASSFWDRGYEQYF. DNA for the CDR3: TGTGCCAGCAGTTTCTGGGACAGGGGCTACGAGCAGTACTTC.

This clonotype was counted a few times. Its ends do not fully match the called genes, so a read error is possible. This rearrangement joins TRBV7-7 to TRBJ2-3, with D possibly TRBD2 on 5 matching bases. Germline V gene sequence: CDR1 SSHAT, CDR2 FNYEAQ (reference sequence). The CDR3 runs 15 residues. CDR3 protein: CASSLDGSSGDTQYF. The DNA for the CDR3 is TGTGCTAGCAGCTTAGACGGGTCCTCGGGGGATACGCAGTATTTT.

This clonotype has more than one count but fewer than ten. The V gene is TRBV28, the J gene TRBJ2-7, with D possibly TRBD2 on 6 matching bases. Trimming left V 3 bases short and J 7 bases short, with 13 bases between. Germline-derived CDR1 and CDR2 are MDHEN and SYDVKM. The CDR3 length is 13 residues. The CDR3, as DNA: TGTGCCAGCAGTTTCCGCGGGACGAGGGAGCAGTACTTC. This translates into CASSFRGTREQYF.

This clonotype was seen more than once but under ten times. The gene calls are TRBV7-2 and TRBJ2-3; 8 nucleotides agree with TRBD2. In germline, CDR1 is SGHTA, CDR2 FQGNSA. V gave up 10 bases and J gave up 5 bases; unmatched junction bases: 11. The CDR3 spans 14 residues. CDR3 DNA sequence: TGTGCCAACGACTCGGGGGGGCGGGAAGATACGCAGTATTTT. Its translation: CANDSGGREDTQYF.

This clonotype was found a few times. The chain carries TRBV27 and TRBJ2-7, with TRBD1 matching over 10 bases. In germline, CDR1 is MNHEY, CDR2 SMNVEV (reference sequence). The CDR3 is made up of 15 amino acids. Trimming at V came to 4 bases and at J to 2 bases, leaving 5 bases not matched to a gene. In nucleotides, the CDR3 is TGTGCCAGCAGTTCGGGACAGGGGTCGACCTACGAGCAGTACTTC. Translation gives CASSSGQGSTYEQYF.

This clonotype was found once. The chain is built from TRBV11-3 and TRBJ2-7, with D perhaps TRBD2 (5 bases). The CDR3 is made up of 16 amino acids. V was trimmed by 0 bases and J by 0 bases, leaving 12 bases between them. The V gene's germline CDR1 is SGHNT and CDR2 YENEEA. The CDR3 coding sequence is TGTGCCAGCAGCTTAGAGAAACCGGGAAGCTCCTACGAGCAGTACTTC. As protein: CASSLEKPGSSYEQYF.

A remark on this clonotype: One base away lies a much larger clone, so this may be a sequencing read error. The conserved phenylalanine or tryptophan is not found at the CDR3 terminus, so this likely reflects a read error. This chain joins TRBV14 and TRBJ2-7; 10 nucleotides agree with TRBD2. Germline V gene sequence: CDR1 SGHDN, CDR2 FVKESK. V was clipped by 3 bases and J by 6 bases; unmatched bases: 5. The CDR3 length is 14 residues. CDR3 amino acids: CASSHSGRASEQYL. CDR3 DNA: TGTGCCAGCAGCCACAGCGGGAGGGCTTCCGAGCAGTACCTC.

This clonotype showed up many times. The chain couples TRBV5-8 to TRBJ2-5; possible D gene TRBD1, 5 bases. V was cut by 3 bases and J by 3 bases, with 9 bases left in between. The CDR3 consists of 13 residues. The germline V gene encodes CDR1 SGHTS and CDR2 YDEGEE. This CDR3 is CASSSSTEETQYF. The DNA of the CDR3 is TGTGCCAGCAGCTCGTCGACAGAAGAGACCCAGTACTTC.